The 32 T cell receptor beta chains below come from one sample, sequenced in a study of vaccination and CD4 T cells after COVID-19. Stated treatment: roughly 10-day PBMC culture with coronavirus spike peptide pools or control peptides (ViraFEST assay). An Oncomine TCR Beta short-read assay was used to sequence the DNA from cultured CD4+ T cells. TCRdb re-called the PCR reads with MiXCR, one entry per CDR3 protein. The repertoire consists of about 20,000 distinct CDR3 sequences, with 45% to 70% occurring once and the leading ten covering about 7.5%. Antigens of these TCRs are unknown. Sequencing used CD4+ T cells from blood, cultured in vitro. These receptors all come from a human donor who had recovered from COVID-19.

The chain recombines TRBV15 with TRBJ1-2; D possibly corresponds to TRBD1 (5 bases). The CDR3 length is 14 residues. V was trimmed by 4 bases and J by 6 bases, leaving 15 bases between them. In germline, CDR1 is LNHNV, CDR2 YYDKDF (reference sequence). The CDR3 loop is CATSTGTPTNGYTF. CDR3 coding DNA: TGTGCCACCAGCACCGGGACCCCCACGAATGGCTACACCTTC.

The gene calls are TRBV10-3 and TRBJ1-6; D perhaps matches TRBD1 (6 bases). This CDR3 has 16 amino acids. Trimming left V 2 bases short and J 6 bases short, with 14 bases between. Germline V gives CDR1 ENHRY, CDR2 SYGVKD. This chain's CDR3 is CAISEEGVSSNSPLHF. CDR3 DNA: TGTGCCATCAGTGAGGAGGGGGTCTCCAGTAATTCACCCCTCCACTTT.

Here the CDR3 reads CASSLAGTRLETQYF. The CDR3 region has the DNA TGTGCCAGCAGTTTAGCCGGGACTAGGCTCGAGACCCAGTACTTC. The rearrangement joins TRBV6-5 to TRBJ2-5; TRBD2 matches 8 bases. The CDR3 covers 15 residues. Trimming at V came to 4 bases and at J to 5 bases, leaving 9 bases not matched to a gene. Germline V CDR1 and CDR2: MNHEY, SVGAGI.

The genes are TRBV27 and TRBJ2-1, with 16 bases fitting TRBD2. V dropped 2 bases and J dropped 7; count of bases not matched to a gene: 14. The CDR3 has 20 residues. Germline loops: CDR1 MNHEY, CDR2 SMNVEV (reference sequence). The CDR3 nucleotides are TGTGCCAGCAGTTTAGAAAAAGTGGGGACTAGCGGGAGGGCCAGGAATGAGCAGTTCTTC. Its translation: CASSLEKVGTSGRARNEQFF.

The V call is TRBV7-3, the J call TRBJ2-1, with 8 bases identical to TRBD2. CDR1 SGHTA and CDR2 FQGTGA come from the germline V gene. CDR3 length: 13 residues. The J segment lost 11 bases and the V segment lost 5 bases, leaving 8 bases of the junction unmatched. The CDR3 sequence: CASSPSGGKKQFF. The CDR3 bases are TGTGCCAGCAGCCCCTCGGGGGGGAAAAAGCAGTTCTTC.

The CDR3 loop reads CASRKTPQDRPYSGNTIYF. In nucleotides, the CDR3 is TGTGCCAGCAGGAAAACGCCCCAAGACAGGCCTTACTCTGGAAACACCATATATTTT. V usage is TRBV6-1 and J usage is TRBJ1-3; D is perhaps TRBD1 (6 bases). The germline V gene has CDR1 MNHNS and CDR2 SASEGT. This CDR3 contains 19 residues. Trimming took off 6 bases at V and 0 bases at J, with 24 bases between the two ends.

This clonotype has only a few counts. The chain uses TRBV7-2 and TRBJ1-3, with D unresolved. The CDR3 length is 14 residues. Germline CDR1 is SGHTA and CDR2 is FQGNSA. Trimming shortened V by 1 base and J by 4 bases, and 8 bases separated the two germline ends. The CDR3 loop is CASSLGNVGNTIYF. CDR3 bases: TGTGCCAGCAGCTTAGGGAACGTCGGAAACACCATATATTTT.

The CDR3 spells CASIEGAESNQPQHF. CDR3 bases: TGTGCCAGTATCGAGGGGGCAGAGAGCAATCAGCCCCAGCATTTT. The rearrangement links TRBV19 to TRBJ1-5, with TRBD1 identical over 7 bases. The trim removed 7 bases at V and 1 base at J, leaving 7 bases unmatched. This CDR3 has 15 residues. Germline CDR1 LNHDA, CDR2 SQIVND (reference sequence).

The chain links TRBV7-3 to TRBJ2-2, with 9 bases matching TRBD2. The germline CDR1 and CDR2 sequences are SGHTA and FQGTGA. The V segment lost 3 bases and the J segment 4 bases; nucleotides outside the gene matches: 3. The CDR3 runs 15 residues. The CDR3 DNA follows: TGTGCCAGCAGCTTCGGACTAGCGATCACCGGGGAGCTGTTTTTT. Translated: CASSFGLAITGELFF.

This chain connects TRBV12-3 or TRBV12-4 to TRBJ1-1; D gene ambiguous. Trimming took off 3 bases at V and 0 bases at J, with 8 bases between the two ends. The CDR3 runs 14 residues. The CDR3 sequence is CASSFSRLNTEAFF. For the CDR3, the DNA is TGTGCCAGCAGTTTTTCCAGGCTGAACACTGAAGCTTTCTTT.

The sample holds a few counts of this clonotype. The chain has TRBV27 and TRBJ1-5; 8 bases fit TRBD1. Germline V CDR1 and CDR2: MNHEY, SMNVEV (reference sequence). The CDR3 length is 15 residues. V lost 6 bases to trimming and J lost 4 bases; unmatched junction nucleotides: 8. CDR3 in amino acids: CASRTDRGPNQPQHF. The CDR3 DNA reads as TGTGCCAGCAGGACTGACAGGGGCCCTAATCAGCCCCAGCATTTT.

The chain has TRBV18 and TRBJ1-1, with unresolved D. The germline V gene has CDR1 KGHSH and CDR2 LQKENI. V was cut by 8 bases and J by 3 bases, with 13 bases left in between. The CDR3 consists of 13 residues. The CDR3 spells CASAVGADTEAFF. CDR3 coding DNA: TGTGCCAGCGCGGTTGGAGCGGACACTGAAGCTTTCTTT. The full variable domain, in which reference TRBV18 and TRBJ1-1 provide the parts outside the CDR3, is NAGVMQNPRHLVRRRGQEARLRCSPMKGHSHVYWYRQLPEEGLKFMVYLQKENIIDESGMPKERFSAEFPKEGPSILRIQQVVRGDSAAYFCASAVGADTEAFFGQGTRLTVV.

The chain carries TRBV6-1 and TRBJ1-6; D not resolved. In germline, CDR1 is MNHNS, CDR2 SASEGT. The V gene lost 6 bases and the J gene lost 3 bases, with 9 bases spanning the gap. The CDR3 is 14 amino acids. The CDR3 sequence: CASRTAVYNSPLHF. In DNA form, the CDR3 reads TGTGCCAGCAGGACCGCGGTCTATAATTCACCCCTCCACTTT.

The chain couples TRBV5-8 to TRBJ2-2; D gene ambiguous. Trimming stripped 5 bases from V and 1 base from J, with 15 bases between. This CDR3 spans 16 amino acids. The germline CDR1 and CDR2 sequences are SGHTS and YDEGEE. The CDR3 bases are TGTGCCAGCAGGTTGCCTCGGCCCTTGAACACCGGGGAGCTGTTTTTT. Encoded protein: CASRLPRPLNTGELFF. The variable domain in full, with the rest retrieved from reference TRBV5-8 and TRBJ2-2, is EAGVTQSPTHLIKTRGQQATLRCSPISGHTSVYWYQQALGLGLQFLLWYDEGEERNRGNFPPRFSGRQFPNYSSELNVNALELEDSALYLCASRLPRPLNTGELFFGEGSRLTVL.

The J gene is TRBJ2-7, the V gene TRBV15; 7 nucleotides match TRBD1. CDR1 and CDR2 (germline): LNHNV, YYDKDF (reference sequence). The CDR3 is 15 residues long. With 0 bases clipped from V and 1 base from J, the junction kept 3 bases outside the gene matches. Here the CDR3 reads CATSREGQWSYEQYF. The CDR3 nucleotides are TGTGCCACCAGCAGAGAGGGACAGTGGTCCTACGAGCAGTACTTC.

The chain recombines TRBV7-3 with TRBJ2-5; D is ambiguous. The CDR3 spans 13 residues. V was cut by 8 bases and J by 5 bases, with 15 bases left in between. Germline values: CDR1 SGHTA, CDR2 FQGTGA. The CDR3 region has the DNA TGTGCCAGCTCAGCCCAGACATCGGAGACCCAGTACTTC. Translating it yields CASSAQTSETQYF. Supplemented by reference TRBV7-3 and TRBJ2-5, the full variable domain reads GAGVSQTPSNKVTEKGKYVELRCDPISGHTALYWYRQSLGQGPEFLIYFQGTGAADDSGLPNDRFFAVRPEGSVSTLKIQRTERGDSAVYLCASSAQTSETQYFGPGTRLLVL.

This clonotype was counted a few times. The chain uses TRBV6-1 and TRBJ1-5; D is uncertain. The germline V gene has CDR1 MNHNS and CDR2 SASEGT. The CDR3 loop spans 14 amino acids. With 10 bases removed from V and 6 bases from J, the gap between germline ends came to 19 bases. CDR3 DNA: TGTGCCACAGCAGGACGGCTCGTAGTTCAGCCCCAGCATTTT. This translates into CATAGRLVVQPQHF.

This clonotype turned up a few times. The chain combines TRBV7-2 with TRBJ2-2, with D perhaps given as TRBD1 or TRBD2 (6 bases each). The length of the CDR3 is 15 residues. Germline V gene data show CDR1 as SGHTA and CDR2 as FQGNSA. Trimming took 2 bases from V and 5 from J, leaving 12 bases between them. The CDR3 coding sequence is TGTGCCAGCAGCTTATGGGGGGCGGAAACCGGGGAGCTGTTTTTT. It codes for CASSLWGAETGELFF.

V gene TRBV7-9 combines with J gene TRBJ1-2; tentatively, D is TRBD1 (6 bases). V lost 1 base and J 5 bases, leaving 11 bases between the germline ends. The CDR3 spans 14 residues. Germline V gene data show CDR1 as SEHNR and CDR2 as FQNEAQ (reference sequence). The CDR3 is CASSLEGVRYGYTF. The CDR3 nucleotides are TGTGCCAGCAGCTTAGAGGGGGTTAGATATGGCTACACCTTC.

The CDR3 bases are TGTGCCACCAGCAGAGATCCGGCTAGGGATACGCAGTATTTT. Its translation: CATSRDPARDTQYF. The chain is built from TRBV15 and TRBJ2-3; D is uncertain. Germline V gene lookup returns CDR1 LNHNV and CDR2 YYDKDF (reference sequence). V was pared by 0 bases and J by 6 bases, with 10 bases between. This CDR3 is 14 amino acids long.

The chain recombines TRBV20-1 with TRBJ1-2; unclear D gene. V was shortened by 6 bases and J by 8 bases, with 16 bases between the two germline ends. Germline values: CDR1 DFQATT, CDR2 SNEGSKA (reference sequence). The CDR3 is made up of 12 amino acids. CDR3 coding DNA: TGCAGTGCCCCTAGCCGGGGAAACGGCTACACCTTC. Encoded protein: CSAPSRGNGYTF.

The chain joins TRBV25-1 to TRBJ2-7; the match to TRBD2 covers 10 bases. Trimming cost V 2 bases and J 6 bases; bases outside gene matches: 7. This CDR3 region has 15 residues. Germline assignment: CDR1 MGHDK and CDR2 SYGVNS. DNA of the CDR3: TGTGCCAGCAGTGAAAATCTAGCGGGAGTCGGCGAGCAGTACTTC. Protein sequence: CASSENLAGVGEQYF.

The rearrangement uses TRBV20-1 and TRBJ2-1; D ambiguous. Germline assignment: CDR1 DFQATT and CDR2 SNEGSKA (reference sequence). This CDR3 is built from 14 residues. Deletions cut 4 bases from V and 0 bases from J, with 10 bases between. CDR3 sequence: CSAKGAHSYNEQFF. For the CDR3, the DNA is TGCAGTGCTAAAGGAGCCCACTCCTACAATGAGCAGTTCTTC.

J is TRBJ1-4 and V is TRBV11-2; 9 positions match TRBD1. This CDR3 comprises 15 residues. After removal of 3 bases from V and 4 bases from J, the junction contained 3 bases not matched to a gene. In germline, CDR1 is SGHAT, CDR2 FQNNGV. Here the CDR3 DNA reads TGTGCCAGCAGCTTCCGGACAGGGGTTAATGAAAAACTGTTTTTT. Its translation is CASSFRTGVNEKLFF.

The rearrangement uses TRBV4-1 and TRBJ1-1; no firm D call. Germline lookup yields CDR1 MGHRA and CDR2 YSYEKL. Trimming took 0 bases from V and 3 from J, leaving 11 bases between them. The CDR3 runs 15 residues. The CDR3 nucleotides are TGCGCCAGCAGCCAAGACCAGAGGGCTCACACTGAAGCTTTCTTT. This translates into CASSQDQRAHTEAFF.

The chain recombines TRBV5-6 with TRBJ2-5; 7 nucleotides align to TRBD1. With V trimmed by 4 bases and J by 5 bases, 8 bases remained unmatched. CDR1 and CDR2 from the germline V gene are SGHDT and YYEEEE. CDR3 size: 14 residues. The CDR3 sequence: CASSLRQGGETQYF. The CDR3 DNA is TGTGCCAGCAGCCTCCGACAGGGCGGGGAGACCCAGTACTTC.

The rearrangement uses TRBV30 and TRBJ1-5; weak D call: TRBD1 (6 bases). The germline V and J ends were trimmed by 8 bases and 6 bases, with 11 bases remaining between them. CDR3 length: 11 amino acids. Germline V gene data show CDR1 as GTSNPN and CDR2 as SVGIG (reference sequence). The CDR3 bases are TGTGCCGGGGGGGCAGGTCAGCCCCAGCATTTT. It translates to CAGGAGQPQHF. The variable domain in full, with the rest retrieved from reference TRBV30 and TRBJ1-5, is SQTIHQWPATLVQPVGSPLSLECTVEGTSNPNLYWYRQAAGRGLQLLFYSVGIGQISSEVPQNLSASRPQDRQFILSSKKLLLSDSGFYLCAGGAGQPQHFGDGTRLSIL.

This clonotype was observed a few times. The junction differs from germline at one of its ends, possibly a read error. The V call is TRBV30, the J call TRBJ2-7, with 8 bases fitting TRBD2. Germline CDR1 is GTSNPN and CDR2 is SVGIG (reference sequence). The CDR3 sequence is 12 residues long. CDR3 sequence reads: CAWSSPTSVRGF. CDR3 nucleotides: TGTGCCTGGAGTAGCCCGACTAGCGTCCGGGGCTTC.

The rearrangement links TRBV29-1 to TRBJ2-3; D unresolved. Germline lookup yields CDR1 SQVTM and CDR2 ANQGSEA. V was cut by 6 bases and J by 0 bases, with 16 bases left in between. This CDR3 comprises 15 residues. Here the CDR3 DNA reads TGCAGCGTACTGCTGGGCGCCCTTAGCACAGATACGCAGTATTTT. This sequence encodes CSVLLGALSTDTQYF.

Of note for this clonotype: Likely a read error: the CDR3 ends without its conserved phenylalanine or tryptophan. This chain uses TRBV27 with TRBJ1-2, with D uncertain. CDR1 and CDR2 (germline): MNHEY, SMNVEV (reference sequence). The V and J ends lost 3 bases and 8 bases respectively, with 13 bases between them. This CDR3 region has 13 residues. CDR3 sequence: CASSLNSAGGYTL. The CDR3, as DNA: TGTGCCAGCAGTTTGAACAGTGCAGGAGGCTACACCCTC.

J is TRBJ1-3 and V is TRBV7-8; maybe TRBD1 (5 bases). Looked up from germline, CDR1 is SGHVS and CDR2 is FQNEAQ. This CDR3 has 15 residues. Deletions cut 5 bases from V and 1 base from J, with 12 bases between. CDR3 protein: CASSRGRTSGNTIYF. The CDR3 bases are TGTGCCAGCAGCCGTGGTCGGACATCTGGAAACACCATATATTTT.

A single count supports this clonotype. This chain connects TRBV7-2 to TRBJ1-1, with 7 bases lining up with TRBD1. CDR1 is SGHTA, CDR2 FQGNSA, per germline. The V segment lost 3 bases and the J segment 1 base; nucleotides outside the gene matches: 5. This CDR3 region has 15 residues. The chain's CDR3 is CASSLQGGTNTEAFF. The CDR3 DNA reads as TGTGCCAGCAGCTTGCAGGGGGGTACGAACACTGAAGCTTTCTTT.